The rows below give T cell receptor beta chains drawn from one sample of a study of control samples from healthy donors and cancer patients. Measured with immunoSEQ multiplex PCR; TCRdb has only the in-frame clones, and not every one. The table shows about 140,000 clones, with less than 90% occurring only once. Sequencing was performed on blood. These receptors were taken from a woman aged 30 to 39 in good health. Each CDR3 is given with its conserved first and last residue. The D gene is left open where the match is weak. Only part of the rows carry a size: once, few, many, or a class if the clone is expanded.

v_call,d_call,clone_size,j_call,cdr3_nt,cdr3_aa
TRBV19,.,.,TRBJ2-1,TGTGCCAGTAGTATGTGGGAGAGGGGCAATGAGCAGTTCTTC,CASSMWERGNEQFF
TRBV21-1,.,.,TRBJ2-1,TGTGCCAGCAGCAAAATCACTGCTACCTCCTACAATGAGCAGTTCTTC,CASSKITATSYNEQFF
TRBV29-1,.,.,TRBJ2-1,TGCAGCGTTGAACGGGACCAAACGGATGAGCAGTTCTTC,CSVERDQTDEQFF
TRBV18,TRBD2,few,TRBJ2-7,TGTGCCAGCTCACCCGATACTAGCGCTTATGGATACGAGCAGTACTTC,CASSPDTSAYGYEQYF
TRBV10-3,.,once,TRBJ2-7,TGTGCCATCAGTGATAATCCAGGTAGCCCCTACGAGCAGTACTTC,CAISDNPGSPYEQYF
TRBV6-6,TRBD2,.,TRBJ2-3,TGTGCCAGCAGTCGGGGGGGTGGGACAGATACGCAGTATTTT,CASSRGGGTDTQYF
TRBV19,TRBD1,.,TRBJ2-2,TGTGCCAGTAGTGGGACAGGGGGGTACACCGGGGAGCTGTTTTTT,CASSGTGGYTGELFF
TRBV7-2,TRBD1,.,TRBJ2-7,TGTGCCAGCAGCGTTAAGGTGGGACAGGGGGCTTCTCAGTACTTC,CASSVKVGQGASQYF
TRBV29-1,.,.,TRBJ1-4,TGCAGCGTTGAAGTATGGTCGGATGATGCAACTAATGAAAAACTGTTTTTT,CSVEVWSDDATNEKLFF
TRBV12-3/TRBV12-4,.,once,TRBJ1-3,TGTGCCAGCAGCCGAGGGACCGGAAACACCATATATTTT,CASSRGTGNTIYF
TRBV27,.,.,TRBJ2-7,TGTGCCAGCAGTTTAGCGGCAGGTCCCACCTACGAGCAGTACTTC,CASSLAAGPTYEQYF
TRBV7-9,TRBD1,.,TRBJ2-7,TGTGCCAGCAGCTTCGGACAGGTCGCCTCCTACGAGCAGTACTTC,CASSFGQVASYEQYF
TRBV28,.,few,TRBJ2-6,TGTGCCAGCAGTTTTGTGTGGACCTCTGGGGCCAACGTCCTGACTTTC,CASSFVWTSGANVLTF
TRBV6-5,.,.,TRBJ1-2,TGTGCCAGCAGGAGAATAGGGGGGGACTATGGCTACACCTTC,CASRRIGGDYGYTF
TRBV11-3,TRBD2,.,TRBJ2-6,TGTGCCAGCAGCCCCCCGGCAGCGGGAGTATTGGGGGCCAACGTCCTGACTTTC,CASSPPAAGVLGANVLTF
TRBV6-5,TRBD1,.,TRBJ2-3,TGTGCCAGCAGGGACAGGGTGTTGAATACGCAGTATTTT,CASRDRVLNTQYF
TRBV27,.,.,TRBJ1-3,TGTGCCAGCAGTTCTGGGGTCTCTGGAAACACCATATATTTT,CASSSGVSGNTIYF
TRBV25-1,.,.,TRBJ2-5,TGTGCCAGCAGTGGGATCGACCGAACGGAGACCCAGTACTTC,CASSGIDRTETQYF
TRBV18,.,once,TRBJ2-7,TGTGCCAGCTCACCACCAACGGGTCCGGATTGGGAGCAGTACTTC,CASSPPTGPDWEQYF
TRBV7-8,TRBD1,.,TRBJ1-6,TGTGCCAGCAGCCCCAGACAGGGTTGGAATTCACCCCTCCACTTT,CASSPRQGWNSPLHF
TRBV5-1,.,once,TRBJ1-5,TGCGCCAGCAGCCCGACAGCTGGGGATCAGCCCCAGCATTTT,CASSPTAGDQPQHF
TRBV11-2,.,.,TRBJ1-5,TGTGCCAGCAGCCCCGGGAGAAATCAGCCCCAGCATTTT,CASSPGRNQPQHF
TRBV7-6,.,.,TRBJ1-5,TGTGCCAGCAGCTTATGGGCCCCGGACGCAGGGTTGGCATATCAGCCCCAGCATTTT,CASSLWAPDAGLAYQPQHF
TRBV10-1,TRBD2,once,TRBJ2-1,TGCGCCAGCGGCCGGGCTAGCGGGAATAATGAGCAGTTCTTC,CASGRASGNNEQFF
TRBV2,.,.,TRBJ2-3,TGTGCCAGCAGCCCCGAGGGAGATACGCAGTATTTT,CASSPEGDTQYF
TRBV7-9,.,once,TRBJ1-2,TGTGCCAGCAGCAACCCCCGGGGAGAATATGGCTACACCTTC,CASSNPRGEYGYTF
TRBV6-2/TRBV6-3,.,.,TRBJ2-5,TGTGCCAGCAGTTACTCCTTGACAGCCCAAGAGACCCAGTACTTC,CASSYSLTAQETQYF
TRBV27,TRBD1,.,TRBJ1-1,TGTGCCAGCAGGATAGACAGGGGTGGGACTGAAGCTTTCTTT,CASRIDRGGTEAFF
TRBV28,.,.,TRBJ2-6,TGTGCCAGCAGTTTGGTCGGACAAGGGACTTACGGGGCCAACGTCCTGACTTTC,CASSLVGQGTYGANVLTF
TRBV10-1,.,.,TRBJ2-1,TGCGCCAGCAGTGAGGGAACAGGGAACCACCACAATGAGCAGTTCTTC,CASSEGTGNHHNEQFF
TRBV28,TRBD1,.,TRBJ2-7,TGTGCCAGCACCGGACAGGGGGCCTACGAGCAGTACTTC,CASTGQGAYEQYF
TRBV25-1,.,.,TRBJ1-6,TGTGCCAGCAGTGATCATGGGGGAGAAAAAAAACCCCTCCACTTT,CASSDHGGEKKPLHF
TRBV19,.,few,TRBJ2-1,TGTGTCTGCGAGGGGACTCGCGCTGGTGAGCAGTTCTTC,CVCEGTRAGEQFF
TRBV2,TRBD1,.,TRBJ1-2,TGTGCCAGCAGTGGGGACAGTCGCCTCTATGGCTACACCTTC,CASSGDSRLYGYTF
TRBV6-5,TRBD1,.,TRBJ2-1,TGTGCCAGCAGTACAGGGGGCGCGTCCCATGAGCAGTTCTTC,CASSTGGASHEQFF
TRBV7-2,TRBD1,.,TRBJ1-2,TGTGCCAGCAGCTTAGATCCGACAGGGTTTGCGGGCTACACCTTC,CASSLDPTGFAGYTF
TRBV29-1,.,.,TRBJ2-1,TGCAGCGCTGATCCTTACCTCTCAGTCAGGAGCGGAACCTACAATGAGCAGTTCTTC,CSADPYLSVRSGTYNEQFF
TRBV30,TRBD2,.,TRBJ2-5,TGTGCCTGGAGTCGCGGACTAGCGGGAGTTGAGACCCAGTACTTC,CAWSRGLAGVETQYF
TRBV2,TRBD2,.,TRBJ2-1,TGTGCCAGCAGTGAAGCGGGACTAGCGGGAGGGGAAATTATCGATGAGCAGTTCTTC,CASSEAGLAGGEIIDEQFF
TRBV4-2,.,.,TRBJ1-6,TGTGCCAGCAGCATAGGAGATTCACCCCTCCACTTT,CASSIGDSPLHF
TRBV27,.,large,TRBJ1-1,TGTGCCAGCAGCTCTCCAGGCCGGGAGAACACTGAAGCTTTCTTT,CASSSPGRENTEAFF
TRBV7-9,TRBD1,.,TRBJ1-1,TGTGCCAGCAGCTTAGAAGGGACAGAGAACACTGAAGCTTTCTTT,CASSLEGTENTEAFF
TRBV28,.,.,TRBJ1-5,TGTGCCAGCAGGGTCGGGGGGGACAGCAATCAGCCCCAGCATTTT,CASRVGGDSNQPQHF
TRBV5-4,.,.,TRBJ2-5,TGTGCCAGCAGCCCCGTCATTGGGACCCAGTACTTC,CASSPVIGTQYF
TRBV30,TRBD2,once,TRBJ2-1,TGTGCCTGGAGTGGGTTTAGCGGGGGCTACAATGAGCAGTTCTTC,CAWSGFSGGYNEQFF
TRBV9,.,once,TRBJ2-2,TGTGCCAGCAGCGTAGCGGCGGGATCGAGCACCGGGGAGCTGTTTTTT,CASSVAAGSSTGELFF
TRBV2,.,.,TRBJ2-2,TGTGCCAGCAGTAACCCAGTGGTGGGGACCGGGGAGCTGTTTTTT,CASSNPVVGTGELFF
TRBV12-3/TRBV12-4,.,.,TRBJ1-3,TGTGCCAGCAGCTTACAGGACCGCCCTGCCATATATTTT,CASSLQDRPAIYF
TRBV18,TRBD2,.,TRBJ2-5,TGTGCCAGCTCTCCTAAAGCGGGAGTACAAGAGACCCAGTACTTC,CASSPKAGVQETQYF
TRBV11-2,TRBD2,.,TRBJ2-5,TGTGCCAGCGCGGGGGGAGGACTAGGGGAGACCCAGTACTTC,CASAGGGLGETQYF
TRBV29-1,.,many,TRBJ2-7,TGCGGTGGTTTGGGGAACTCCTACGAGCAGTACTTC,CGGLGNSYEQYF
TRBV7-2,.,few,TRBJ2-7,TGTGCCAGCAGCTTAGACTCCAGCGGGTCTGCCTACGAGCAGTACTTC,CASSLDSSGSAYEQYF
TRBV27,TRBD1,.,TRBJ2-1,TGTGCCAGCAGTTTAGGGGACAGGGTGGAACGTGAGCAGTTCTTC,CASSLGDRVEREQFF
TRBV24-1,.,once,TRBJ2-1,TGTGCCACCAGTGATAGGACTGGGACGACGAGTGAGCAGTTCTTC,CATSDRTGTTSEQFF
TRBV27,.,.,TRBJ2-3,TGTGCCAGCAGTTCTATTGACTCATACACAGATACGCAGTATTTT,CASSSIDSYTDTQYF
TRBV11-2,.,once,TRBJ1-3,TGTGCCAGCAGCTTAGACAGGGCTGGAAACACCATATATTTT,CASSLDRAGNTIYF
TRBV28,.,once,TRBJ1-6,TGTGCCAGCAGTCCCTGGGCAGGTGGGGGGGTTTCGGATTCACCCCTCCACTTT,CASSPWAGGGVSDSPLHF
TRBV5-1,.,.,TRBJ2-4,TGCGCCAGCAGCTCCGGCGCAGGGCGGGACATTCAGTACTTC,CASSSGAGRDIQYF
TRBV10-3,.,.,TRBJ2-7,TGTGCCATCAGTGACTCCTCCTACGAGCAGTACTTC,CAISDSSYEQYF